The entry that follows covers one TCR beta chain sequence. This clone was seen just once. The antigen it binds to is not known. Per-nucleotide qualities are absent, and no much larger clonotype sits a single base away. At one collaborating source in Seattle, patients were enrolled during active infection and were followed longitudinally through the course of disease. The collaborating institutions used their own protocols to collect whole blood in K2EDTA tubes. For TCRbeta analysis, collaborator samples were shipped as frozen whole blood, as isolated PBMCs, or as DNA extracted from either sample type. From cysteine to phenylalanine, the CDR3 is 15 amino acids long. The CDR3 DNA has 45 bases and is translated from base 1. CDR1 and CDR2 are read off the germline V gene as SGDLS and YYNGEE. V lost 4 bases and J lost 8 bases; the stretch between them is 21 bases long. The data derive from a study of blood T cell repertoires in COVID-19 (dated by TCRdb to about 2020). Study-wide context: The collaborator samples originated in the United States, Italy and Spain and spanned the acute and convalescent phases of COVID-19. Deeply sampled blood TCRbeta repertoires from subjects exposed to, actively infected with, or recovered from COVID-19 were included in the dataset. The material from the prospective study consisted of cDNA or gDNA derived from T cells, B-cell-depleted T cells, or PBMCs. Sample metadata almost always included a de-identified subject ID, COVID-19 status, age in years and sex. The samples were drawn from the first 160 participants of the ongoing ImmuneRACE study and from some 1,300 subjects provided by 6 global collaborators. A freely available public database, intended as a resource for researchers studying the immune response to SARS-CoV-2, is where the repertoires were released. Where available, HLA class I and class II types were taken from metadata supplied by the sample provider and were not determined by assay-based typing. What the authors observed across the whole study: The quantity of clinical and demographic metadata differed by source and by participant and was supplied without curation.

TCRbeta CDR3 regions were amplified from genomic DNA using the immunoSEQ Assay, a bias-controlled multiplex PCR. The published analysis was carried out like this. Nucleated cell counts per sample were estimated from amplification of reference gene primers within the assay. To quantify the absolute abundance of each unique TCRbeta CDR3 rearrangement, sequence reads were collapsed and filtered. Productive Simpson clonality was computed per sample as the square root of Simpson's diversity index over productive rearrangements. Here the immuneACCESS table is served through TCRdb, limited to in-frame sequences with V and J called. Missing clones are a known gap in these copies; in checked studies unresolved V genes cover under half, and the rest lacks a known reason. Clone size and V and J calls were adopted from that table, with D and trimming inferred from the DNA. The sample records more than 350,000 clones, more than 75% of which are singletons. The top ten constitute under 11% of the sample.

This clonotype was sampled from a woman aged 25 to 39 with COVID-19, enrolled during active disease. The chain is made from TRBV9 and TRBJ1-2, with no D gene named confidently. The material sequenced was peripheral blood. The nucleotide sequence is TGTGCCAGCAGCCCTCGCGGGGAAGGATCAAGAGGCTACACCTTC. Translated, it gives CASSPRGEGSRGYTF.